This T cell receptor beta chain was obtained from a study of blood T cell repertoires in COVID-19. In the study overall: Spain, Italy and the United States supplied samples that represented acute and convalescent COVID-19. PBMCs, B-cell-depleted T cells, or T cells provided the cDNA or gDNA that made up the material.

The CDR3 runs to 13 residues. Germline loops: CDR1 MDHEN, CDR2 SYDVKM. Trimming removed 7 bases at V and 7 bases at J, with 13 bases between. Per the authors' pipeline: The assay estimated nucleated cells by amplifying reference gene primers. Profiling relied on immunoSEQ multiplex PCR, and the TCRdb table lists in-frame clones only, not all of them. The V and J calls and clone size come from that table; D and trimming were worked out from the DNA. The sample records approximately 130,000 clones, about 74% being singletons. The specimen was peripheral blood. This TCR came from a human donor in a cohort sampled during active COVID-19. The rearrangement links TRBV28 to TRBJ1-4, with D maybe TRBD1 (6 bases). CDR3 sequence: CASKGQGREKLFF. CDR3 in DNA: TGTGCCAGCAAGGGCCAGGGGCGTGAAAAACTGTTTTTT. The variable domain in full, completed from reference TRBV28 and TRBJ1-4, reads DVKVTQSSRYLVKRTGEKVFLECVQDMDHENMFWYRQDPGLGLRLIYFSYDVKMKEKGDIPEGYSVSREKKERFSLILESASTNQTSMYLCASKGQGREKLFFGSGTQLSVL.